These T cell receptor beta chains were read from a single sample in a study of blood T cell repertoires in COVID-19. Method: immunoSEQ multiplex PCR; TCRdb's copy keeps in-frame clones and lacks some. The sample contains some 120,000 clones, around 82% of which appear only once. Material: peripheral blood. These TCRs come from a man aged 80 or over with active or convalescent COVID-19. CDR3s include the opening cysteine and the closing phenylalanine or tryptophan. D genes are given only for firm matches. A clone size is listed for some rows: how often the clone was seen (once, few, many), or a class if it is expanded.

V gene: TRBV3-1/TRBV3-2; clone size: few; J gene: TRBJ1-1; D gene: TRBD1; CDR3 DNA: TGTGCCAGCAGCCTCGGACAGGGATTGAACACTGAAGCTTTCTTT; CDR3 protein: CASSLGQGLNTEAFF
V gene: TRBV7-9; clone size: NA; J gene: TRBJ1-2; D gene: NA; CDR3 DNA: TGTGCCAGCAGCCCCGAAAATACAGGGTGGGGCTACACCTTC; CDR3 protein: CASSPENTGWGYTF
V gene: TRBV29-1; clone size: few; J gene: TRBJ1-2; D gene: TRBD1; CDR3 DNA: TGCAGCGTTGACCAGGGGGCTGACGGCTACACCTTC; CDR3 protein: CSVDQGADGYTF
V gene: TRBV7-7; clone size: NA; J gene: TRBJ2-3; D gene: NA; CDR3 DNA: TGTGCTAGCAGCCCGTGGGACATCAGCACAGATACGCAGTATTTT; CDR3 protein: CASSPWDISTDTQYF
V gene: TRBV29-1; clone size: NA; J gene: TRBJ2-5; D gene: TRBD2; CDR3 DNA: TGCAGCGTTGCGGGTACTAGCGGTTTCCAAGAGACCCAGTACTTC; CDR3 protein: CSVAGTSGFQETQYF
V gene: TRBV9; clone size: NA; J gene: TRBJ2-5; D gene: NA; CDR3 DNA: TGTGCCAGCAGCGCGACATGGTCTCCACAAGAGACCCAGTACTTC; CDR3 protein: CASSATWSPQETQYF
V gene: TRBV5-4; clone size: NA; J gene: TRBJ2-5; D gene: TRBD1; CDR3 DNA: TGTGCCAGCAGCTTGGATAAACAGGGGACCGGGACGACCCAGTACTTC; CDR3 protein: CASSLDKQGTGTTQYF
V gene: TRBV6-5; clone size: NA; J gene: TRBJ1-1; D gene: NA; CDR3 DNA: TGTGCCAGCAGTTACTCGTCGCGTGCGGACACTGAAGCTTTCTTT; CDR3 protein: CASSYSSRADTEAFF
V gene: TRBV29-1; clone size: NA; J gene: TRBJ1-1; D gene: NA; CDR3 DNA: TGCAGCGTGTCACAGGGAGGGGTCACTGAAGCTTTCTTT; CDR3 protein: CSVSQGGVTEAFF
V gene: TRBV5-1; clone size: NA; J gene: TRBJ1-6; D gene: NA; CDR3 DNA: TGCGCCAGCAGCTTGTCAGGGGCCTCCTATAATTCACCCCTCCACTTT; CDR3 protein: CASSLSGASYNSPLHF
V gene: TRBV10-2; clone size: NA; J gene: TRBJ2-2; D gene: NA; CDR3 DNA: TGCGCCAGCAGTGGGCTAGTCACCGGGGAGCTGTTTTTT; CDR3 protein: CASSGLVTGELFF
V gene: TRBV3-1/TRBV3-2; clone size: few; J gene: TRBJ2-4; D gene: NA; CDR3 DNA: TGTGCCAGCCTAGGACGGGAGATAGCCAAAAACATTCAGTACTTC; CDR3 protein: CASLGREIAKNIQYF
V gene: TRBV25-1; clone size: once; J gene: TRBJ1-4; D gene: NA; CDR3 DNA: TGTGCCAGCAGTGACGGTGCAACTAATGAAAAACTGTTTTTT; CDR3 protein: CASSDGATNEKLFF
V gene: TRBV7-3; clone size: once; J gene: TRBJ1-6; D gene: NA; CDR3 DNA: TGTGCCAGCAGCCCACAGGGAGACGATTCACCCCTCCACTTT; CDR3 protein: CASSPQGDDSPLHF
V gene: TRBV6-6; clone size: NA; J gene: TRBJ1-5; D gene: NA; CDR3 DNA: TGTGCCAGCAGTTATAGACAGGGCAATCAGCCCCAGCATTTT; CDR3 protein: CASSYRQGNQPQHF
V gene: TRBV7-2; clone size: few; J gene: TRBJ1-2; D gene: NA; CDR3 DNA: TGTGCCAGCAGCTTAGTGGGCGACTATGGCTACACCTTC; CDR3 protein: CASSLVGDYGYTF
V gene: TRBV18; clone size: NA; J gene: TRBJ1-1; D gene: TRBD1; CDR3 DNA: TGTGCCAGCTCATCGATAGGACAGGGGGCTGAAGCTTTCTTT; CDR3 protein: CASSSIGQGAEAFF
V gene: TRBV20-1; clone size: once; J gene: TRBJ1-2; D gene: TRBD1; CDR3 DNA: TGCAGTGCTAGTAACCAAGGGGGCGGTAACTATGGCTACACCTTC; CDR3 protein: CSASNQGGGNYGYTF
V gene: TRBV3-1/TRBV3-2; clone size: NA; J gene: TRBJ1-5; D gene: TRBD1; CDR3 DNA: TGTGCCAGCAGCCCGACAGGGGGTCAGCCCCAGCATTTT; CDR3 protein: CASSPTGGQPQHF
V gene: TRBV27; clone size: NA; J gene: TRBJ1-1; D gene: NA; CDR3 DNA: TGTGCCAGCCTGCGGGGATCGAACACTGAAGCTTTCTTT; CDR3 protein: CASLRGSNTEAFF
V gene: TRBV30; clone size: NA; J gene: TRBJ2-7; D gene: NA; CDR3 DNA: TGTGCCTGGAGGGCCGGGGTAGAGCAGTACTTC; CDR3 protein: CAWRAGVEQYF
V gene: TRBV19; clone size: NA; J gene: TRBJ1-3; D gene: NA; CDR3 DNA: TGTGCCAGTAGTTGGACAGTCCGGAGCTCTGGAAACACCATATATTTT; CDR3 protein: CASSWTVRSSGNTIYF
V gene: TRBV6-1; clone size: NA; J gene: TRBJ1-1; D gene: NA; CDR3 DNA: TGTGCCAGCAGTGAAGTCCGGTTCGGACAGATGAACACTGAAGCTTTCTTT; CDR3 protein: CASSEVRFGQMNTEAFF
V gene: TRBV7-2; clone size: NA; J gene: TRBJ2-5; D gene: TRBD2; CDR3 DNA: TGTGCCAGCAGCTTAGGGGCTAGCGGGGGGACCCAAGAGACCCAGTACTTC; CDR3 protein: CASSLGASGGTQETQYF
V gene: TRBV6-2/TRBV6-3; clone size: NA; J gene: TRBJ1-6; D gene: NA; CDR3 DNA: TGTGCCAGCAGTTACCAGGGTTCTTCCTATAATTCACCCCTCCACTTT; CDR3 protein: CASSYQGSSYNSPLHF
V gene: TRBV19; clone size: NA; J gene: TRBJ2-3; D gene: TRBD2; CDR3 DNA: TGTGCCAGTAGTGCGGGGACTAGCGGGGGTCTGGATACGCAGTATTTT; CDR3 protein: CASSAGTSGGLDTQYF
V gene: TRBV25-1; clone size: few; J gene: TRBJ1-4; D gene: NA; CDR3 DNA: TGTGCCAGCAGTGAGACGGCGGATAATGAAAAACTGTTTTTT; CDR3 protein: CASSETADNEKLFF
V gene: TRBV5-1; clone size: NA; J gene: TRBJ1-1; D gene: NA; CDR3 DNA: TGCGCCAGCAGCTTAACGGGGAACACTGAAGCTTTCTTT; CDR3 protein: CASSLTGNTEAFF
V gene: TRBV18; clone size: few; J gene: TRBJ1-5; D gene: TRBD1; CDR3 DNA: TGTGCCAGCTCACCGCCATACAGGGGAGGTCAGCCCCAGCATTTT; CDR3 protein: CASSPPYRGGQPQHF
V gene: TRBV11-2; clone size: NA; J gene: TRBJ2-7; D gene: NA; CDR3 DNA: TGTGCCAGCAGCAGTGGTTTGGGGGGAACCTACGAGCAGTACTTC; CDR3 protein: CASSSGLGGTYEQYF
V gene: TRBV29-1; clone size: NA; J gene: TRBJ2-1; D gene: TRBD2; CDR3 DNA: TGCAGCGTTGGTCGGGGACTAGCGGGGGGTACCTCCTACAATGAGCAGTTCTTC; CDR3 protein: CSVGRGLAGGTSYNEQFF
V gene: TRBV10-3; clone size: NA; J gene: TRBJ1-3; D gene: TRBD1; CDR3 DNA: TGTGCCATCAGTGGGAAGGGGGCGCTTGGAAACACCATATATTTT; CDR3 protein: CAISGKGALGNTIYF
V gene: TRBV6-5; clone size: NA; J gene: TRBJ2-5; D gene: TRBD1; CDR3 DNA: TGTGCCAGCTTAGTAAAGGGGGCGAGGACCCAGTACTTC; CDR3 protein: CASLVKGARTQYF
V gene: TRBV21-1; clone size: NA; J gene: TRBJ1-5; D gene: NA; CDR3 DNA: TGTGCCAGCAGCAAATCAAGGAAGGGGGGGGGAAGTCAGCCCCAGCATTTT; CDR3 protein: CASSKSRKGGGSQPQHF
V gene: TRBV6-5; clone size: once; J gene: TRBJ2-3; D gene: TRBD2; CDR3 DNA: TGTGCCAGCAGCCCGGGACTAGCGTCCCCAGATACGCAGTATTTT; CDR3 protein: CASSPGLASPDTQYF
V gene: TRBV19; clone size: NA; J gene: TRBJ1-6; D gene: TRBD1; CDR3 DNA: TGTGCCAGTAGTTTAACCGGGACAGGAGTTAATTCACCCCTCCACTTT; CDR3 protein: CASSLTGTGVNSPLHF
V gene: TRBV7-2; clone size: NA; J gene: TRBJ1-2; D gene: TRBD1; CDR3 DNA: TGTGCCAGCACCCCGGCTGGGGACAGCTATGGCTACACCTTC; CDR3 protein: CASTPAGDSYGYTF
V gene: TRBV5-8; clone size: NA; J gene: TRBJ1-1; D gene: TRBD1; CDR3 DNA: TGTGCCAGCAGCTATCGGACAGGGGGCACTGAAGCTTTCTTT; CDR3 protein: CASSYRTGGTEAFF
V gene: TRBV11-2; clone size: once; J gene: TRBJ2-5; D gene: TRBD1; CDR3 DNA: TGTGCCAGCAGCTTCGGGACGAACAGGGGAGAGACCCAGTACTTC; CDR3 protein: CASSFGTNRGETQYF
V gene: TRBV6-5; clone size: NA; J gene: TRBJ1-1; D gene: NA; CDR3 DNA: TGTGCCAGCCAGGAGGGTTACACTGAAGCTTTCTTT; CDR3 protein: CASQEGYTEAFF
V gene: TRBV7-9; clone size: NA; J gene: TRBJ1-3; D gene: NA; CDR3 DNA: TGTGCCAGCAGGGACAGTTCTGGAAACACCATATATTTT; CDR3 protein: CASRDSSGNTIYF
V gene: TRBV5-1; clone size: NA; J gene: TRBJ1-4; D gene: NA; CDR3 DNA: TGCGCCAGCAGTTTGGCCGGGGTTGGGGATGAAAAACTGTTTTTT; CDR3 protein: CASSLAGVGDEKLFF
V gene: TRBV24-1; clone size: NA; J gene: TRBJ2-1; D gene: TRBD2; CDR3 DNA: TGTGCCACCAGTGATTTACGCGGGGGGGCCTCTGAGCAGTTCTTC; CDR3 protein: CATSDLRGGASEQFF
V gene: TRBV5-4; clone size: few; J gene: TRBJ1-6; D gene: TRBD1; CDR3 DNA: TGTGCCAGCAGCTGGGACAGGGGTTATTCACCCCTCCACTTT; CDR3 protein: CASSWDRGYSPLHF
V gene: TRBV25-1; clone size: once; J gene: TRBJ1-2; D gene: NA; CDR3 DNA: TGTGCCAGCAGTGAAAATGCAGGGGCTTTTCACGGCTACACCTTC; CDR3 protein: CASSENAGAFHGYTF
V gene: TRBV6-5; clone size: few; J gene: TRBJ1-4; D gene: NA; CDR3 DNA: TGTGCCAGCAGTTACGCCGGACAGCCTAATGAAAAACTGTTTTTT; CDR3 protein: CASSYAGQPNEKLFF
V gene: TRBV11-2; clone size: NA; J gene: TRBJ1-5; D gene: NA; CDR3 DNA: TGTGCCAGCAGCTTAGATTCCCTACGGCCCCAGCATTTT; CDR3 protein: CASSLDSLRPQHF
V gene: TRBV10-3; clone size: NA; J gene: TRBJ2-3; D gene: NA; CDR3 DNA: TGTGCCATCAGTGGCGGCGCAGCTAGCACAGATACGCAGTATTTT; CDR3 protein: CAISGGAASTDTQYF
V gene: TRBV5-1; clone size: once; J gene: TRBJ1-1; D gene: TRBD1; CDR3 DNA: TGCGCCAGCAGCGAACGGGCTCCCCCAGGGGGCACTGAAGCTTTCTTT; CDR3 protein: CASSERAPPGGTEAFF
V gene: TRBV5-1; clone size: NA; J gene: TRBJ1-1; D gene: NA; CDR3 DNA: TGCGCCAGCAGCCGTATGGCAGGGATGGGAACTGAAGCTTTCTTT; CDR3 protein: CASSRMAGMGTEAFF
V gene: TRBV21-1; clone size: NA; J gene: TRBJ2-1; D gene: NA; CDR3 DNA: TGTGCCAGCAGCAAAGATGGGACAGGGGCAAATGAGCAGTTCTTC; CDR3 protein: CASSKDGTGANEQFF
V gene: TRBV6-5; clone size: NA; J gene: TRBJ1-2; D gene: NA; CDR3 DNA: TGTGCCAGCAGACCAACAGGGTATGGCTACACCTTC; CDR3 protein: CASRPTGYGYTF
V gene: TRBV3-1/TRBV3-2; clone size: once; J gene: TRBJ2-7; D gene: TRBD2; CDR3 DNA: TGTGCCAGCAGCTCTAGCGGGGGGGCCCCCGAGCAGTACTTC; CDR3 protein: CASSSSGGAPEQYF
V gene: TRBV28; clone size: NA; J gene: TRBJ1-2; D gene: NA; CDR3 DNA: TGTGCCAGCACTCACATAGGAGGCAGGGGAAACTATGGCTACACCTTC; CDR3 protein: CASTHIGGRGNYGYTF
V gene: TRBV11-2; clone size: NA; J gene: TRBJ1-2; D gene: TRBD1; CDR3 DNA: TGTGCCAGCAGCTCCCGGGACAGGGGGCCTAACTATGGCTACACCTTC; CDR3 protein: CASSSRDRGPNYGYTF
V gene: TRBV4-1; clone size: NA; J gene: TRBJ1-2; D gene: TRBD1; CDR3 DNA: TGCGCCAGCAGCTCGGACAGGGGGCCCTATGGCTACACCTTC; CDR3 protein: CASSSDRGPYGYTF
V gene: TRBV4-1; clone size: NA; J gene: TRBJ1-2; D gene: TRBD1; CDR3 DNA: TGCGCCAGCAGCCAAGATCAACAGGGGCGATTTTACACCTTC; CDR3 protein: CASSQDQQGRFYTF
V gene: TRBV11-2; clone size: NA; J gene: TRBJ2-5; D gene: NA; CDR3 DNA: TGTGCCAGCAGCTTAGGACTTCTAGAGACCCAGTACTTC; CDR3 protein: CASSLGLLETQYF